The clone carrying this T cell receptor (beta chain) turned up a few times. These data originate in a study of blood T cells in healthy people across ages. A second PCR, run for roughly 7 to 11 cycles, used a sample-barcoded 5' primer plus a J-beta primer mix. TCRdb reprocessed the 5' RACE reads with MiXCR, giving one entry per CDR3 protein. The sample has roughly 790,000 distinct CDR3 sequences, roughly 44% seen once. The CDR3 is 15 residues long. Trimming left V 1 base short and J 5 bases short, with 12 bases between. Germline assignment: CDR1 SGHDN and CDR2 FVKESK. This receptor was taken from a woman between 55 and 75 years old in good health. V and J are TRBV14 and TRBJ2-1; D uncertain. The sequencing sample was made of blood. CDR3: CASSQVNLGHNEQFF. In nucleotides, the CDR3 is TGTGCCAGCAGCCAAGTGAATCTGGGCCACAATGAGCAGTTCTTC.